This T cell receptor (beta chain) was observed in a study of T cells after yellow fever vaccination. This CDR3 is 13 amino acids long. V was clipped by 5 bases and J by 15 bases; unmatched bases: 8. Germline V lookup: CDR1 MNHEY, CDR2 SMNVEV (reference sequence). Making TCR cDNA involved 5'RACE template switching, which added UMIs and a universal primer site. Each CDR3 protein gets one entry after TCRdb re-called the 5' RACE reads with MiXCR. The sample carries some 320,000 distinct CDR3 sequences, approximately 4% recorded once. This clonotype was counted ten times or more. The TCR originated in a man aged 18 to 29 who received the YFV17D yellow fever vaccine. The V gene is TRBV27, the J gene TRBJ1-6; 9 bases agree with TRBD1. The material was PBMCs, obtained 5 days after the yellow fever booster vaccination. The CDR3 spells CASSLETGGHLHF. CDR3 bases: TGTGCCAGCAGTCTCGAGACAGGGGGACACCTCCACTTT.